The rows below give T cell receptor beta chains drawn from one sample of a study of blood T cell repertoires in COVID-19. Method: immunoSEQ multiplex PCR; TCRdb's copy keeps in-frame clones and lacks some. The repertoire consists of some 450,000 clones, with roughly 90% occurring once and the leading ten covering roughly 0.84%. Sequencing used peripheral blood. Receptors originate from a man aged 18 to 29 with COVID-19, enrolled during active disease. The CDR3 runs from the conserved cysteine through the conserved F or W. The D gene is left open where the match is weak. Clone size appears in some rows only: once, few, many, or a class for an expanded clone.

v_call	clone_size	j_call	d_call	cdr3_aa	cdr3_nt
TRBV3-1/TRBV3-2	once	TRBJ2-5	NA	CASSQVFAGGNQETQYF	TGTGCCAGCAGCCAAGTTTTCGCAGGGGGGAATCAAGAGACCCAGTACTTC
TRBV5-4	NA	TRBJ1-5	NA	CASSLNGPGNQPQHF	TGTGCCAGCAGCTTGAATGGGCCGGGCAATCAGCCCCAGCATTTT
TRBV7-9	NA	TRBJ1-2	TRBD1	CASSDIPGGYYGYTF	TGTGCCAGCAGCGACATACCAGGGGGATACTATGGCTACACCTTC
TRBV24-1	NA	TRBJ1-5	TRBD1	CATSKTGGNQPQHF	TGTGCCACCAGCAAAACAGGGGGCAATCAGCCCCAGCATTTT
TRBV2	NA	TRBJ1-1	TRBD1	CASSGTGGMAFF	TGTGCCAGCAGCGGGACAGGGGGCATGGCTTTCTTT
TRBV5-1	NA	TRBJ2-1	NA	CASSLYAGPDNEQFF	TGCGCCAGCAGCTTGTACGCGGGGCCTGACAATGAGCAGTTCTTC
TRBV30	NA	TRBJ2-5	NA	CAWSDLQDYTQETQYF	TGTGCCTGGAGCGATCTCCAGGACTACACCCAAGAGACCCAGTACTTC
TRBV2	NA	TRBJ2-5	TRBD2	CASSLPGGQETQYF	TGTGCCAGCAGCCTACCGGGGGGGCAGGAGACCCAGTACTTC
TRBV7-9	NA	TRBJ2-5	NA	CASSMAAEETQYF	TGTGCCAGCAGCATGGCTGCGGAGGAGACCCAGTACTTC
TRBV4-1	NA	TRBJ2-7	NA	CASSQALSSYEQYF	TGCGCCAGCAGCCAAGCACTATCTTCCTACGAGCAGTACTTC
TRBV6-6	NA	TRBJ2-7	NA	CASSYSGQGAYEQYF	TGTGCCAGCAGTTACTCAGGTCAAGGGGCCTACGAGCAGTACTTC
TRBV29-1	few	TRBJ2-5	TRBD2	CSVPWTSLETQYF	TGCAGCGTTCCATGGACTAGCTTAGAGACCCAGTACTTC
TRBV6-5	NA	TRBJ2-2	NA	CASTLQGKIAGELFF	TGTGCCAGCACTCTACAGGGAAAGATAGCCGGGGAGCTGTTTTTT
TRBV12-3/TRBV12-4	few	TRBJ1-1	NA	CATGRGMNTEAFF	TGTGCCACCGGGCGGGGAATGAACACTGAAGCTTTCTTT
TRBV11-2	NA	TRBJ2-5	NA	CASGLTGKTQYF	TGTGCCAGCGGACTGACGGGAAAGACCCAGTACTTC
TRBV27	NA	TRBJ2-7	NA	CASSFQGMDEQYF	TGTGCCAGCAGTTTCCAGGGGATGGACGAGCAGTACTTC
TRBV14	NA	TRBJ2-7	NA	CASSQVSSFYEQYF	TGTGCCAGCAGCCAAGTTAGTTCCTTCTACGAGCAGTACTTC
TRBV28	NA	TRBJ1-1	TRBD1	CASSRPGTGSTEAFF	TGTGCCAGCAGTCGTCCCGGGACAGGGTCCACTGAAGCTTTCTTT
TRBV4-1	NA	TRBJ2-1	TRBD2	CASSQGPYSAGALSSYNEQFF	TGCGCCAGCAGCCAAGGCCCCTACTCAGCGGGAGCCCTTAGCTCCTACAATGAGCAGTTCTTC
TRBV19	NA	TRBJ1-6	NA	CASSRGDPPHQNSPLHF	TGTGCCAGTAGTAGGGGGGACCCACCCCACCAGAATTCACCCCTCCACTTT
TRBV27	NA	TRBJ1-6	NA	CASRDINNSPLHF	TGTGCCAGCCGGGACATCAATAATTCACCCCTCCACTTT